This T cell receptor (beta chain) was found in a study of cytomegalovirus exposure and HLA in healthy donors. Concerning this clone: The antigen remains undetermined.

Only in-frame clones appear in the TCRdb table, and some are missing; sequencing was by immunoSEQ multiplex PCR. The data hold about 56,000 clones, with around nine tenths observed a single time. This CDR3 has 15 residues. Germline CDR1 is SEHNR and CDR2 is FQNEAQ (reference sequence). J lost 4 bases, V lost 5 bases, and 8 bases had no gene match. Study observations and caveats: The study put 150 to 200 TCR beta chains on its list as cytomegalovirus-associated. Rarity marked most TCR sequences, yet some public TCRs occurred in many donors. Specific recognition of CMV antigens was confirmed in vitro for a few chains (all CMV-associated).

Specimen: PBMCs. The clonotype originates from a man aged 18 to 30 in good health and CMV-seronegative. The chain carries TRBV7-9 and TRBJ1-2; TRBD1 aligns across 9 bases. CDR3 protein: CASSAGGQGAYGYTF. In DNA form, the CDR3 reads TGTGCCAGCAGCGCCGGGGGACAGGGAGCCTATGGCTACACCTTC.